These 28 T cell receptor beta chains share one sample of origin, sequenced in a study of Tregs in tolerant kidney transplant recipients. Their specific antigens are unknown. Data came from immunoSEQ multiplex PCR; TCRdb stores just in-frame clones and leaves some out. The sample comprises about 31,000 clones, approximately 83% of which are singletons, and approximately 2.1% rests with the top ten. The specimen sequenced was Tregs from blood cultured with allogeneic cells. The source is a human donor in good health.

The rearrangement joins TRBV4-3 to TRBJ1-1; D is perhaps TRBD1 (6 bases). The CDR3 contains 15 residues. Trimming took 5 bases from V and 0 from J, leaving 13 bases between them. CDR1 is LGHNA and CDR2 is YSLEER in the germline V gene. The CDR3 loop reads CASSALQGMNTEAFF. The CDR3 DNA reads as TGCGCCAGCAGCGCTCTCCAGGGGATGAACACTGAAGCTTTCTTT.

This chain joins TRBV10-3 and TRBJ2-3; no reliable D call. V lost 10 bases to trimming and J lost 4 bases, with 9 bases between them. CDR1 and CDR2 from the germline V gene are ENHRY and SYGVKD. The CDR3 runs 11 residues. The CDR3 sequence is CATLRSDTQYF. CDR3 nucleotide sequence: TGTGCCACCTTGCGGTCAGATACGCAGTATTTT.

The V call is TRBV11-3, the J call TRBJ2-1; no definite D call. Germline assignment: CDR1 SGHNT and CDR2 YENEEA. V was trimmed by 5 bases and J by 6 bases, leaving 5 bases between them. CDR3 size: 11 residues. The CDR3 bases are TGTGCCAGCAGCCGATCCAATGAGCAGTTCTTC. Protein sequence: CASSRSNEQFF.

This clone was recorded only once. The chain employs TRBV29-1 and TRBJ1-4; D is uncertain. Per the germline V gene, CDR1 is SQVTM and CDR2 is ANQGSEA. Trimming cost V 3 bases and J 8 bases, with 10 bases left between them. The CDR3 is 12 amino acids. This CDR3 is CSVEGTGEKLFF. CDR3 DNA sequence: TGCAGCGTTGAGGGTACTGGAGAAAAACTGTTTTTT.

The genes are TRBV6-5 and TRBJ2-5, with 8 positions matching TRBD1. This CDR3 is built from 16 residues. The V gene's germline CDR1 is MNHEY and CDR2 SVGAGI. The junction had 6 bases not matched to a gene; V was cut back by 1 base and J by 2 bases. CDR3: CASSYFRTGRQETQYF. The CDR3 DNA is TGTGCCAGCAGTTACTTTCGGACAGGGAGGCAAGAGACCCAGTACTTC.

The J gene is TRBJ2-1, the V gene TRBV5-1; 10 nucleotides match TRBD2. V lost 0 bases and J lost 8; bases outside the gene matches: 8. This CDR3 has 16 amino acids. Germline CDR1 SGHRS, CDR2 YFSETQ. The CDR3 DNA sequence: TGCGCCAGCAGCTTGGTGAGTAGCGGGAGGTTCGATGAGCAGTTCTTC. It specifies CASSLVSSGRFDEQFF.

This clone has a single count. The V and J genes are TRBV19 and TRBJ2-7; the D gene is possibly TRBD1 (6 bases). The ends were cut back, 5 bases at V and 8 bases at J, with 22 bases in the middle. Germline V gene lookup returns CDR1 LNHDA and CDR2 SQIVND (reference sequence). The CDR3 sequence is 15 residues long. The CDR3 region has the DNA TGTGCCAGTAGTTCCCTTGCCGGGGACACACCCCAGCAGTACTTC. This codes for CASSSLAGDTPQQYF.

The gene calls are TRBV5-1 and TRBJ1-6, with 7 bases aligning to TRBD1. The CDR3 runs to 14 residues. Germline CDR1 and CDR2: SGHRS and YFSETQ. J gave up 7 bases and V 4 bases, and 5 bases lay outside the gene matches. The CDR3 nucleotides read TGCGCCAGCAGCATTCAGGGGGGGAATTCACCCCTCCACTTT. Amino acids: CASSIQGGNSPLHF.

For this clone: At one boundary the junction diverges from the germline segment, which might be a read error. The chain joins TRBV7-9 to TRBJ1-3; 8 positions agree with TRBD1. Germline-derived CDR1 and CDR2 are SEHNR and FQNEAQ (reference sequence). The CDR3 sequence is 14 residues long. The CDR3 DNA sequence: TGTGCCAGCAGCCAGGGACAGGTCGGAAGCACCATATATTTT. Amino acid sequence: CASSQGQVGSTIYF.

This clone has a handful of counts. This sequence joins TRBV6-1 and TRBJ2-5; 7 bases are shared with TRBD2. Trimming at V came to 10 bases and at J to 4 bases, leaving 6 bases not matched to a gene. CDR3 size: 12 residues. CDR1 is MNHNS, CDR2 SASEGT, per germline. The CDR3 sequence: CATGRFGETQYF. The CDR3 DNA reads TGTGCCACCGGGAGGTTTGGAGAGACCCAGTACTTC.

This clone was found once. The chain uses TRBV30 and TRBJ1-6; D is undetermined. The CDR3 is made up of 14 amino acids. The V gene lost 0 bases and the J gene lost 10 bases, with 13 bases spanning the gap. In germline, CDR1 is GTSNPN, CDR2 SVGIG (reference sequence). The CDR3 nucleotides are TGTGCCTGGAGTGTGATCCGGAGTAGGTCACCCCTCCACTTT. Translation gives CAWSVIRSRSPLHF. Combining the CDR3 with reference TRBV30 and TRBJ1-6 gives the whole variable domain SQTIHQWPATLVQPVGSPLSLECTVEGTSNPNLYWYRQAAGRGLQLLFYSVGIGQISSEVPQNLSASRPQDRQFILSSKKLLLSDSGFYLCAWSVIRSRSPLHFGNGTRLTVT.

This chain joins TRBV11-1 and TRBJ1-1; maybe TRBD1 (5 bases). The CDR3 spans 13 residues. Germline V gene lookup returns CDR1 SGHAT and CDR2 FQDESV (reference sequence). Trimming took 3 bases from V and 1 from J, leaving 6 bases between them. This CDR3 is CASSFQGNTEAFF. The CDR3 nucleotides are TGTGCCAGCAGCTTTCAGGGGAACACTGAAGCTTTCTTT.

The V gene is TRBV12-5, the J gene TRBJ1-2, with a weak D call TRBD1 (5 bases). Germline CDR1 is LGHNT and CDR2 is FRNRAP. This CDR3 region has 13 residues. V lost 2 bases and J 4 bases, leaving 8 bases between the germline ends. The CDR3 loop is CASGLSGTYGYTF. CDR3 DNA sequence: TGTGCTAGTGGTTTGTCCGGGACCTATGGCTACACCTTC.

This sequence joins TRBV7-8 and TRBJ2-5, with 12 bases lining up with TRBD2. Germline loops: CDR1 SGHVS, CDR2 FQNEAQ. The V segment lost 1 base and the J segment 7 bases; nucleotides outside the gene matches: 16. CDR3 size: 19 residues. The CDR3 DNA sequence: TGTGCCAGCAGCTTAGGGGGTTCGGGACTAGCGGGCGGAAGGCGGACCCAGTACTTC. Translating gives CASSLGGSGLAGGRRTQYF.

This chain joins TRBV27 and TRBJ2-3, with D unresolved. The CDR3 is 12 residues long. Germline V gene sequence: CDR1 MNHEY, CDR2 SMNVEV (reference sequence). V was cut by 5 bases and J by 5 bases, with 8 bases left in between. The CDR3 DNA sequence: TGTGCCAGCAGTCTCTGGGGAGATACGCAGTATTTT. It codes for CASSLWGDTQYF.

A note on this clone: This sample also contains other DNA sequences that code for the same CDR3. The rearrangement links TRBV5-1 to TRBJ2-1; tentatively, D is TRBD1 or TRBD2 (6 bases each). CDR1 SGHRS and CDR2 YFSETQ come from the germline V gene. Trimming removed 2 bases from V and 9 bases from J, with 9 bases in between. The CDR3 is 12 amino acids. CDR3 sequence: CASSLGGGEQFF. In DNA, the CDR3 is TGCGCCAGCAGCTTAGGGGGAGGTGAGCAGTTCTTC.

The chain employs TRBV18 and TRBJ1-3; D call uncertain. Germline V gene data show CDR1 as KGHSH and CDR2 as LQKENI. This CDR3 has 14 amino acids. V was shortened by 2 bases and J by 8 bases, with 13 bases between the two germline ends. Here the CDR3 reads CASSPLITADTIYF. The DNA for the CDR3 is TGTGCCAGCTCACCATTAATTACTGCGGACACCATATATTTT.

This clone was counted once. V gene TRBV9 combines with J gene TRBJ2-3, with D maybe TRBD2 (6 bases). This CDR3 is built from 15 residues. The V end was cut by 4 bases, the J end by 0 bases, with 12 bases between. Germline V gene sequence: CDR1 SGDLS, CDR2 YYNGEE. CDR3 DNA sequence: TGTGCCAGCAGCTCCCCTGGGGGGAGCACAGATACGCAGTATTTT. Its protein is CASSSPGGSTDTQYF.

This rearrangement joins TRBV5-5 to TRBJ2-5; TRBD2 matches at 12 bases. From germline, CDR1 is SGHKS and CDR2 YYEKEE (reference sequence). The ends lost 5 bases at V and 4 bases at J; junction bases unmatched: 3. The CDR3 is made up of 14 amino acids. CDR3 loop: CASRLAGGGETQYF. As DNA, the CDR3 is TGTGCCAGCAGACTAGCGGGGGGCGGAGAGACCCAGTACTTC. The full variable domain, in which reference TRBV5-5 and TRBJ2-5 provide the parts outside the CDR3, is DAGVTQSPTHLIKTRGQQVTLRCSPISGHKSVSWYQQVLGQGPQFIFQYYEKEERGRGNFPDRFSARQFPNYSSELNVNALLLGDSALYLCASRLAGGGETQYFGPGTRLLVL.

The chain uses TRBV29-1 and TRBJ2-1; 7 nucleotides match TRBD2. Germline lookup yields CDR1 SQVTM and CDR2 ANQGSEA. The CDR3 runs to 19 residues. Germline trimming cut 7 bases from V and 3 bases from J; bases unmatched to any gene: 24. CDR3 residues: CSAPGWGLPTAGDYNEQFF. Written as DNA, the CDR3 is TGCAGCGCCCCTGGGTGGGGACTACCGACTGCGGGGGACTACAATGAGCAGTTCTTC.

Only a few counts were recorded for this clone. The chain uses TRBV5-1 and TRBJ2-1, with TRBD1 identical over 12 bases. The trim removed 3 bases at V and 2 bases at J, leaving 3 bases unmatched. This CDR3 contains 16 residues. Germline lookup yields CDR1 SGHRS and CDR2 YFSETQ. The CDR3 bases are TGCGCCAGCAGCTGGGGACAGGGGGCAACCTACAATGAGCAGTTCTTC. This translates into CASSWGQGATYNEQFF. Drawing the rest from reference TRBV5-1 and TRBJ2-1, the complete variable domain is KAGVTQTPRYLIKTRGQQVTLSCSPISGHRSVSWYQQTPGQGLQFLFEYFSETQRNKGNFPGRFSGRQFSNSRSEMNVSTLELGDSALYLCASSWGQGATYNEQFFGPGTRLTVL.

In its sample, this clone is medium-sized. This chain connects TRBV11-3 to TRBJ2-7; D gene unclear. Germline-derived CDR1 and CDR2 are SGHNT and YENEEA. This CDR3 region has 11 residues. Trimming pared 1 base from V and 5 bases from J, leaving 3 bases between. CDR3 residues: CASSLAHEQYF. Written as DNA, the CDR3 is TGTGCCAGCAGCTTAGCCCACGAGCAGTACTTC. Full variable domain (missing parts from reference TRBV11-3 and TRBJ2-7): EAGVVQSPRYKIIEKKQPVAFWCNPISGHNTLYWYLQNLGQGPELLIRYENEEAVDDSQLPKDRFSAERLKGVDSTLKIQPAELGDSAVYLCASSLAHEQYFGPGTRLTVT.

In its sample, this clone was seen a few times. The rearrangement joins TRBV4-3 to TRBJ2-1, with TRBD2 identical over 9 bases. The CDR3 is 15 residues long. V gave up 1 base and J gave up 8 bases; unmatched junction bases: 6. Germline V gives CDR1 LGHNA, CDR2 YSLEER. The CDR3 DNA follows: TGCGCCAGCAGCCAAGGCGGGAGGGCCATCGATGAGCAGTTCTTC. Its translation: CASSQGGRAIDEQFF.

This sequence joins TRBV7-2 and TRBJ2-5, with TRBD2 identical over 12 bases. CDR1 SGHTA and CDR2 FQGNSA come from the germline V gene. With 2 bases clipped from V and 4 bases from J, the junction kept 2 bases outside the gene matches. This CDR3 is built from 15 residues. The CDR3 reads CASSLLAGGPETQYF. The CDR3 DNA sequence: TGTGCCAGCAGCTTACTAGCGGGGGGGCCAGAGACCCAGTACTTC. Based on the CDR3 plus reference TRBV7-2 and TRBJ2-5, the full variable domain is GAGVSQSPSNKVTEKGKDVELRCDPISGHTALYWYRQSLGQGLEFLIYFQGNSAPDKSGLPSDRFSAERTGGSVSTLTIQRTQQEDSAVYLCASSLLAGGPETQYFGPGTRLLVL.

This clone was found once. J is TRBJ2-1 and V is TRBV9, with a possible D match to TRBD1 (5 bases). V gave up 4 bases and J gave up 5 bases, with 13 bases separating them. The CDR3 contains 14 residues. Germline lookup yields CDR1 SGDLS and CDR2 YYNGEE. Here the CDR3 reads CASSPRDRHNEQFF. CDR3 nucleotide sequence: TGTGCCAGCAGCCCCCGAGACAGACACAATGAGCAGTTCTTC.

The chain uses TRBV18 and TRBJ1-3; 8 bases match TRBD1. Losses at the gene ends were 6 bases for V and 0 bases for J; bases not matched to a gene: 13. The V gene's germline CDR1 is KGHSH and CDR2 LQKENI. The length of the CDR3 is 18 residues. The CDR3 spells CASSPGVGQGSSGNTIYF. For the CDR3, the DNA is TGTGCCAGCTCCCCGGGGGTTGGACAGGGAAGCTCTGGAAACACCATATATTTT.

The sample holds a few counts of this clone. This chain uses TRBV5-1 with TRBJ1-4; 7 bases are a match to TRBD1. The CDR3 is 15 amino acids. The V gene end was trimmed by 0 bases and the J gene end by 7 bases; junction bases not matched to a gene: 6. The V gene's germline CDR1 is SGHRS and CDR2 YFSETQ. The CDR3 is CASSLGQGISEKLFF. The CDR3 DNA reads as TGCGCCAGCAGCTTGGGACAGGGTATTTCTGAAAAACTGTTTTTT.

The DNA of the CDR3 is TGTGCCAGCAGCTTGGGGCCCCTCGCTGCGGGCACCTTC. This codes for CASSLGPLAAGTF. The chain has TRBV5-5 and TRBJ1-2; D is uncertain. This CDR3 is built from 13 residues. Germline V gene lookup returns CDR1 SGHKS and CDR2 YYEKEE (reference sequence). Trimming stripped 0 bases from V and 13 bases from J, with 16 bases between.